This TCR beta chain comes out of a study of PD-1 blockade in classical Hodgkin lymphoma. Study observations and caveats: For complete responders, baseline diversity was comparable to that of newly diagnosed patients.

Data came from immunoSEQ multiplex PCR; TCRdb stores just in-frame clones and leaves some out. The sample yields roughly 20,000 clones, around 79% seen once. Documented time point: cycle 4 day 1 (C4D1), after 5 to 7 weeks of nivolumab. Each and every patient relapsed after autologous stem cell transplantation, and patients got differing brentuximab vedotin exposure. Each best response was a complete response, a partial response or progressive disease. Per germline, CDR1 SQVTM and CDR2 ANQGSEA. CDR3 length equals 12 residues. V shed 7 bases, J shed 7 bases, and the junction held 8 bases outside the gene matches. This clone appeared once. What it binds is unknown.

This receptor was taken from a human donor with classical Hodgkin lymphoma. The specimen comprised peripheral blood mononuclear cells (PBMCs), sampled before the fourth cycle of nivolumab. The chain carries TRBV29-1 and TRBJ2-7; the match to TRBD1 covers 9 bases. CDR3 protein: CSANRGLDEQYF. The CDR3 nucleotides are TGCAGCGCTAACAGGGGGCTAGATGAGCAGTACTTC.